The present TCR beta chain was sequenced within a study of blood T cells in healthy people across ages (dated by TCRdb to the mid-2010s). As for the study more broadly: In model experiments, template switching captured about one uniquely barcoded TCR beta cDNA molecule for every two T cells. To avoid experimental bias, donors of different ages were distributed randomly across sequencing lanes. Donors were grouped into four age groups: young (average about 15 years), middle-aged (39), aged (roughly 62) and long-lived (82). Two additional independent replicas of 1 million unique cDNA reads from the same blood draw were analyzed for two donors (one aged 18 to 30 and one aged 80 or older). Using deep sequencing normalized with unique cDNA molecular identifiers, the study measured how TCR beta repertoire diversity changes with age. Summary of the overall study and its limitations: The CMV infection status of donors was not known, potentially confounding age-related changes in expanded clonotypes. Compared with the aged group, more naive CD4+ T cells, fewer expanded clones and increased TCR diversity were shown by the long-lived group, suggesting age selection. As age increased, observed TCR beta diversity per million T cells dropped in a roughly linear way, and a significant reduction was already evident by age about 40. Total diversity estimates from one million sequenced T cells were considered lower bounds and underestimates. There was a strong correlation between observed TCR beta diversity and the percentage of naive T cells measured by flow cytometry. Since profiling was done on bulk unsorted PBMCs, naive and antigen-experienced compartments could not be conclusively compared.

Concerning this clonotype itself: Its recognized antigen is unknown. Base-call qualities are not available, and no considerably larger clone is one nucleotide away.

V is clipped by 3 bases and J by 4 bases, and the sequence between their germline boundaries is 11 bases long. The germline V gene encodes CDR1 KGHDR and CDR2 SFDVKD. The CDR3 measures 14 amino acids from cysteine to phenylalanine. The DNA shown is the 42-base CDR3, in frame from base 1. Systemically healthy Caucasian individuals from Russia, about 38 in total and aged roughly 6 to 90 years, were included as donors. About 10 milliliters of peripheral blood were drawn from each donor into EDTA-treated Vacutainer tubes. PBMCs were isolated by Ficoll-Paque density-gradient centrifugation, with at least 6 million obtained per sample. Total RNA was extracted from PBMCs with Trizol reagent, with at least 6 micrograms obtained per sample. The percentages of naive CD45RAhigh/CD27high T cells were determined by flow cytometry on a PBMC aliquot from every donor. The library was made by 5' RACE. Sequencing took place on an Illumina HiSeq 2500. A second 7 to 11 cycle PCR used a sample-barcoded 5' primer and a J-beta primer mix. A unique molecular identifier was introduced onto each TCR beta cDNA molecule by a template-switch 5' adaptor carrying 12 random nucleotides. Each sample yielded at least 3 million CDR3-containing paired-end reads. First-strand cDNA was synthesized from all RNA with the Mint cDNA synthesis kit, primed by a TRBC-specific oligonucleotide. Following uracil-DNA glycosylase treatment, all cDNA underwent a first 18-cycle PCR with the universal primers M1SS and BC2_uni_R. Concerning the study's data processing: For normalization, 1 million high-quality reads were randomly selected from each sample, with every read carrying a distinct molecular identifier. Reads sharing molecular identifiers were discarded rather than binned into consensus sequences. MiTCR, run with a Q25 quality threshold and the strictest error-elimination algorithm, handled CDR3 identification, clonotype clustering and error correction. A nonparametric unseen species model with Euler transformation was used to estimate a lower bound on total TCR beta diversity. TCRdb itself trimmed the public reads at Q25 with fastp, ran MiXCR and retained productive beta chains. For every CDR3 protein sequence, its rows merge into one entry that carries the most common genes and DNA. TCRdb, not the original authors, processed these V and J calls. This sample has some 1.5 million distinct CDR3 sequences in its table, and about 45% of those were observed once. The leading ten clones occupy approximately 4.1% of the sample.

Rearrangement joined TRBV24-1 to TRBJ1-2, with the D gene uncertain. The TCR was taken from a woman aged 18-30 years in good health. The sequenced material came from blood. The sequenced DNA: TGTGCCACCAGTGATCCACAAGGTACCTATGGCTACACCTTC. This gives the protein CATSDPQGTYGYTF.